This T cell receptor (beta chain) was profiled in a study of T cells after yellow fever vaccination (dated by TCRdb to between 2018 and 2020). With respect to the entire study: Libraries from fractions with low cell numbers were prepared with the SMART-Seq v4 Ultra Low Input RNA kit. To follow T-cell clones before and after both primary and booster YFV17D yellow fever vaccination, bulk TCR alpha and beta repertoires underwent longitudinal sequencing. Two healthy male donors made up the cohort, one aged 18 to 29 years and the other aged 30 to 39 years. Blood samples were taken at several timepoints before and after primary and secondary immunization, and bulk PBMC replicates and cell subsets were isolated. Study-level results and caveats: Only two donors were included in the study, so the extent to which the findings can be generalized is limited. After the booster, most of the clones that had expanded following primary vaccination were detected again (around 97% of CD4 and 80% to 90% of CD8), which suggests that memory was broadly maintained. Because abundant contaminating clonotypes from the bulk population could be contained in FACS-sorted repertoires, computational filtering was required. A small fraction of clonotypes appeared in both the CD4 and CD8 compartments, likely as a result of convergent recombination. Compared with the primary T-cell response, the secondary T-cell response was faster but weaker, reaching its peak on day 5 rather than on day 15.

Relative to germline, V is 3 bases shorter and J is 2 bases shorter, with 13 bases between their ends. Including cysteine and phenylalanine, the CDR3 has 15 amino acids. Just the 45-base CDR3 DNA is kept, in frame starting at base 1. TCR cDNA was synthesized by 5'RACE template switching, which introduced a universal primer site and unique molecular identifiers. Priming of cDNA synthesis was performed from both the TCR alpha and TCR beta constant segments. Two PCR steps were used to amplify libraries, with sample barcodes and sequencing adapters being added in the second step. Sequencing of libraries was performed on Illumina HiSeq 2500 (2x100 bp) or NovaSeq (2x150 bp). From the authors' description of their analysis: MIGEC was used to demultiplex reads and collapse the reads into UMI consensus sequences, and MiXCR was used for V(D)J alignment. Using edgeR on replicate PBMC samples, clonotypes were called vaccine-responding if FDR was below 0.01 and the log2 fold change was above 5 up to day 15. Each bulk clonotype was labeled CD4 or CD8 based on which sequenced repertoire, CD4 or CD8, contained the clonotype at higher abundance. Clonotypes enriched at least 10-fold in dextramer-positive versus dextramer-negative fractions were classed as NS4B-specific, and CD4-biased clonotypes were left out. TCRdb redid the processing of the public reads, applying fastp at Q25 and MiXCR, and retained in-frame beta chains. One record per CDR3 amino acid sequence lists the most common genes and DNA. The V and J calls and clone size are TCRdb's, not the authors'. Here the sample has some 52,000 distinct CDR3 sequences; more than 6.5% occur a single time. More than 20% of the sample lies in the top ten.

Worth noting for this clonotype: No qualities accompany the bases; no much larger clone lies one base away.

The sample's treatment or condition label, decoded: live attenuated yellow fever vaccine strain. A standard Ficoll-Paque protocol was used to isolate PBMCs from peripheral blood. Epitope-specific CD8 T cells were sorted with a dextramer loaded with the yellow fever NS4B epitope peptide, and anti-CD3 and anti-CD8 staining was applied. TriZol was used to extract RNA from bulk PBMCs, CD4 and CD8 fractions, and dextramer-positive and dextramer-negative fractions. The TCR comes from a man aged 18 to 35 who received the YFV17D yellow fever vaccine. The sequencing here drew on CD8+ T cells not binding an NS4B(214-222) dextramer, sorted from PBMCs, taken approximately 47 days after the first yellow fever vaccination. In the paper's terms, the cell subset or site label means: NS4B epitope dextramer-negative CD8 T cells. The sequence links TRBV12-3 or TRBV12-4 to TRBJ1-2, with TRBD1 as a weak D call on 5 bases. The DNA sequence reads TGTGCCAGCAGTTTGGAGGGGATCGGCAACTATGGCTACACCTTC. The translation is CASSLEGIGNYGYTF.